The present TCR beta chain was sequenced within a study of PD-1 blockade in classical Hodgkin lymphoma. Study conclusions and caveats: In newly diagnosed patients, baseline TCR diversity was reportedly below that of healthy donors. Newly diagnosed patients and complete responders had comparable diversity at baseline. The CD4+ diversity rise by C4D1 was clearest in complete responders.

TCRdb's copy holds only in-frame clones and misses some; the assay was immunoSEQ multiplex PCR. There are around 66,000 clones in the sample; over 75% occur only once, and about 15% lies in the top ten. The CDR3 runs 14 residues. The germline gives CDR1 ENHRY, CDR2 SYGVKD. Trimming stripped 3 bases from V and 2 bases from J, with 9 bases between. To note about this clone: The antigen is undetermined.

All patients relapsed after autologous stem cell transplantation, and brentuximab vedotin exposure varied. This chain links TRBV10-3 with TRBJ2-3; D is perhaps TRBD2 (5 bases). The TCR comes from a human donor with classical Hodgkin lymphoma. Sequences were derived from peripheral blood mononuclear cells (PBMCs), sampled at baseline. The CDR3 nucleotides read TGTGCCATCAGTGAACGGGATTTCACAGATACGCAGTATTTT. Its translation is CAISERDFTDTQYF.